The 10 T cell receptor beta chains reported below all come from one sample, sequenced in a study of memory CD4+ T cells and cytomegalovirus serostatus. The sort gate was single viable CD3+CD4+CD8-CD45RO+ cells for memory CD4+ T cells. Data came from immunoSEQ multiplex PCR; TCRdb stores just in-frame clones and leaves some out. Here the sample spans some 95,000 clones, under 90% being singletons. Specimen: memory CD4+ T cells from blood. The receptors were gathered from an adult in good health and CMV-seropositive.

CDR3 in DNA: TGTGCCAGCACCCCCCGAGACGGAGGCACAGATACGCAGTATTTT. The encoded protein is CASTPRDGGTDTQYF. The chain recombines TRBV11-2 with TRBJ2-3, with D unresolved. Germline V CDR1 and CDR2: SGHAT, FQNNGV. This CDR3 has 15 residues. Between the trimmed V and J ends, which lost 7 bases and 1 base, there was a span of 15 bases.

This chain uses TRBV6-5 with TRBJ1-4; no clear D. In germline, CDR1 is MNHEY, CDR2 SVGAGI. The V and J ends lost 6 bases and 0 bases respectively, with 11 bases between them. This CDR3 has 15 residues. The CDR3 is CASRSHGATNEKLFF. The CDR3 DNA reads TGTGCCAGCAGGTCCCACGGTGCAACTAATGAAAAACTGTTTTTT.

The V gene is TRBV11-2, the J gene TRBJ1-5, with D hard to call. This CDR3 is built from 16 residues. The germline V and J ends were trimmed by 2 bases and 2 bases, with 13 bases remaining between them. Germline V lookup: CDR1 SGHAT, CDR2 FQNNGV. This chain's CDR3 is CASSLLSGYRNQPQHF. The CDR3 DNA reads TGTGCCAGCAGCTTACTCAGCGGTTATCGCAATCAGCCCCAGCATTTT.

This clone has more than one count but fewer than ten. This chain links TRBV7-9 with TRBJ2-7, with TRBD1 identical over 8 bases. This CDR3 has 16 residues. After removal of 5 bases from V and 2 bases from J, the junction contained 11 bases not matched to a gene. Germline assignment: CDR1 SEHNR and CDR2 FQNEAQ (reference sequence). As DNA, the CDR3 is TGTGCCAGCAGCCTCCCCCTCGCGACAGGGGCCTACGAGCAGTACTTC. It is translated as CASSLPLATGAYEQYF.

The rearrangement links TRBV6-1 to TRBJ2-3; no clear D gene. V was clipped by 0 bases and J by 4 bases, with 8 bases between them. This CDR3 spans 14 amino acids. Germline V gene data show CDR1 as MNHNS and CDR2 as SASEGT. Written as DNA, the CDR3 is TGTGCCAGCAGTGAAGCGCGATGGGCAGATACGCAGTATTTT. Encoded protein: CASSEARWADTQYF.

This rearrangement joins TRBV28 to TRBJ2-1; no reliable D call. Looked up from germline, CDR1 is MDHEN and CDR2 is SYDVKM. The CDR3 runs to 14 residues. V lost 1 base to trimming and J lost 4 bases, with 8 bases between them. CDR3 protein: CASSLSAGYNEQFF. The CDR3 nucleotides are TGTGCCAGCAGTTTATCCGCTGGTTACAATGAGCAGTTCTTC.

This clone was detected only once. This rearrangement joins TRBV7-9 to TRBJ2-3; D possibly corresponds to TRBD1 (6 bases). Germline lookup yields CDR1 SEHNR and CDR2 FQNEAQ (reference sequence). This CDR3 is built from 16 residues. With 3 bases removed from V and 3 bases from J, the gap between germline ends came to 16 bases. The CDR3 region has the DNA TGTGCCAGCAGCTTTTCGCAGGGGATATCGACAGATACGCAGTATTTT. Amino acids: CASSFSQGISTDTQYF.

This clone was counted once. The CDR3: CASTVGQGAKNTEAFF. In nucleotides, the CDR3 is TGTGCCAGCACCGTGGGTCAGGGGGCGAAGAACACTGAAGCTTTCTTT. This chain joins TRBV6-6 and TRBJ1-1; 8 bases are a match to TRBD1. The CDR3 runs 16 residues. From germline, CDR1 is MNHNY and CDR2 SVGAGI (reference sequence). The trim removed 7 bases at V and 1 base at J, leaving 11 bases unmatched.

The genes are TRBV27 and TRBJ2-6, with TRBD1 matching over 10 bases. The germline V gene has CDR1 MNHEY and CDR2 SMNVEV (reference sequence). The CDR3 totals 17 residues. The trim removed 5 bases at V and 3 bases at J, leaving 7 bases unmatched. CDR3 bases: TGTGCCAGCAGTCCGGGGACAGGGGAGAGTGGGGCCAACGTCCTGACTTTC. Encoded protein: CASSPGTGESGANVLTF. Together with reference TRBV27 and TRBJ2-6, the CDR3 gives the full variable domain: EAQVTQNPRYLITVTGKKLTVTCSQNMNHEYMSWYRQDPGLGLRQIYYSMNVEVTDKGDVPEGYKVSRKEKRNFPLILESPSPNQTSLYFCASSPGTGESGANVLTFGAGSRLTVL.

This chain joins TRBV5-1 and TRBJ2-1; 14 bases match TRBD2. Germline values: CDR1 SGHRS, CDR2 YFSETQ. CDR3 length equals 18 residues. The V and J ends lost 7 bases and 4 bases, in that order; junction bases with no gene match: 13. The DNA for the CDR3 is TGCGCCAGCTCAGCCGGACTAGCGGGAGGTCCGAATTACAATGAGCAGTTCTTC. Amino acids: CASSAGLAGGPNYNEQFF.